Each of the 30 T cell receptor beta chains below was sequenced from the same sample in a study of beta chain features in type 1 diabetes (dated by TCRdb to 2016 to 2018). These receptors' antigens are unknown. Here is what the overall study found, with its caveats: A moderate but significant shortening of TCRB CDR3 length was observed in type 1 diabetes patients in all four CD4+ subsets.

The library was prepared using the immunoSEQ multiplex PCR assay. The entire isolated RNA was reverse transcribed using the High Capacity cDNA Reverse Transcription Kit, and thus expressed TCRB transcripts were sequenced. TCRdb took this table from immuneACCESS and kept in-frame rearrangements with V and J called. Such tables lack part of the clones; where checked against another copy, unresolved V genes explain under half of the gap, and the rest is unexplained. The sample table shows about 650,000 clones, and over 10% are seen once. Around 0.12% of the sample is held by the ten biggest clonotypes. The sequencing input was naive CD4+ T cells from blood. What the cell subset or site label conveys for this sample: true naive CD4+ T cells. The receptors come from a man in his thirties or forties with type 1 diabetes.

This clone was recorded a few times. CDR3 nucleotides: TGCGCCAGCAGCCCTCCGGGACAGGGTAACAATGAGCAGTTCTTC. This gives the protein CASSPPGQGNNEQFF. The chain joins TRBV5-1 to TRBJ2-1, with 9 positions matching TRBD1. The V gene end was trimmed by 4 bases and the J gene end by 5 bases; junction bases not matched to a gene: 7. CDR1 is SGHRS, CDR2 YFSETQ, per germline. This CDR3 has 15 residues.

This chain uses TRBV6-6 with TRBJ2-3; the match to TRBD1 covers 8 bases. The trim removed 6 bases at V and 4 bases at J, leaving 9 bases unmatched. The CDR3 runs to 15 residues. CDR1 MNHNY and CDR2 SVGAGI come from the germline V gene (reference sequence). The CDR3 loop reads CASSEAGTGADTQYF. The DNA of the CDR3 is TGTGCCAGCAGCGAGGCCGGGACAGGAGCAGATACGCAGTATTTT.

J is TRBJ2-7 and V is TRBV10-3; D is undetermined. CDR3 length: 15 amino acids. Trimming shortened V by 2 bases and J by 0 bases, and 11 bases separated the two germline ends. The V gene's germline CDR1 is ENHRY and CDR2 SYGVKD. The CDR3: CAISETGPGSYEQYF. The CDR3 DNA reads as TGTGCCATCAGTGAGACCGGCCCTGGCTCCTACGAGCAGTACTTC.

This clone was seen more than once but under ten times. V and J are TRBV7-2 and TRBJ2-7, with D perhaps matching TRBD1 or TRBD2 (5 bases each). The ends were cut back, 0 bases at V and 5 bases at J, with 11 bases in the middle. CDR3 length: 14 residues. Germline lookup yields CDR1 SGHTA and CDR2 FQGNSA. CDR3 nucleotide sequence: TGTGCCAGCAGCTTAGCGGGCAGGGACCACGAGCAGTACTTC. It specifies CASSLAGRDHEQYF.

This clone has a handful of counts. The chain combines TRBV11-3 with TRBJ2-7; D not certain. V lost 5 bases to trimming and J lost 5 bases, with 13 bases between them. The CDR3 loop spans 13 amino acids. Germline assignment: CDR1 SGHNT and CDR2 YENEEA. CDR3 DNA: TGTGCCAGCAGCCGGGCCCCGGTTGACGAGCAGTACTTC. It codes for CASSRAPVDEQYF.

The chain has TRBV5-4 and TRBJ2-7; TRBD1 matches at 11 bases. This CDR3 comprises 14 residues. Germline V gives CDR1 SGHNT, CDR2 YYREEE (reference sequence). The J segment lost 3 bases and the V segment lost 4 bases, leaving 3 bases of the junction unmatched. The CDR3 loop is CASSMGQGGYEQYF. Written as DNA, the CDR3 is TGTGCCAGCAGCATGGGACAGGGGGGCTACGAGCAGTACTTC.

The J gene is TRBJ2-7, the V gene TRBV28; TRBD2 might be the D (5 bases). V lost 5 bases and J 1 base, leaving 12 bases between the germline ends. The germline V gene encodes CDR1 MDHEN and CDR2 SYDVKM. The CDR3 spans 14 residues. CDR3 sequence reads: CASSPPEVSYEQYF. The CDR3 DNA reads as TGTGCCAGCAGTCCCCCGGAGGTGTCCTACGAGCAGTACTTC.

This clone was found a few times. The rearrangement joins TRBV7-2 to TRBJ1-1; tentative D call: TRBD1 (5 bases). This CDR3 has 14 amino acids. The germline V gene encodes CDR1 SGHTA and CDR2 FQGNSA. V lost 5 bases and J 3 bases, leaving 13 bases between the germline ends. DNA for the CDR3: TGTGCCAGCAGCACCAGGGCGAGGGACACTGAAGCTTTCTTT. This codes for CASSTRARDTEAFF.

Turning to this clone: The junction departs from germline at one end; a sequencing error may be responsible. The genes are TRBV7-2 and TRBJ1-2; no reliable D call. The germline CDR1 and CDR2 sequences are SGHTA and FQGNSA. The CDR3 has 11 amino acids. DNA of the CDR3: TGTGCCAACAGCTTTAACTATGGCTACACCTTC. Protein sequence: CANSFNYGYTF. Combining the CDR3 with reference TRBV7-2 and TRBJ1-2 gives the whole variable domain GAGVSQSPSNKVTEKGKDVELRCDPISGHTALYWYRQSLGQGLEFLIYFQGNSAPDKSGLPSDRFSAERTGGSVSTLTIQRTQQEDSAVYLCANSFNYGYTFGSGTRLTVV.

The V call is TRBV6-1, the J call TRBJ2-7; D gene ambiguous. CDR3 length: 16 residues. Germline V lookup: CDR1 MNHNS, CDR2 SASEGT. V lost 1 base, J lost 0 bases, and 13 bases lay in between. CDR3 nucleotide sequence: TGTGCCAGCAGTGAAGGGTCCTACAGTGCCTCCTACGAGCAGTACTTC. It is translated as CASSEGSYSASYEQYF.

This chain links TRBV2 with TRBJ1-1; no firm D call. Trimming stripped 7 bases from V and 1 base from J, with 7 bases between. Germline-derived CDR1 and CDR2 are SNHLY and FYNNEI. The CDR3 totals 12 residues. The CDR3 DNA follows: TGTGCCAGCAACTTTGGGAACACTGAAGCTTTCTTT. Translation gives CASNFGNTEAFF.

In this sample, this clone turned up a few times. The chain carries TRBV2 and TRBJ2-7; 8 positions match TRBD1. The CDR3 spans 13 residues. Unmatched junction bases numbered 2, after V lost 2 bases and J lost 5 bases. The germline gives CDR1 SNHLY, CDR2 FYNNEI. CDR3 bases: TGTGCCAGCAGTGAACAGGGGGCCCACGAGCAGTACTTC. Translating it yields CASSEQGAHEQYF.

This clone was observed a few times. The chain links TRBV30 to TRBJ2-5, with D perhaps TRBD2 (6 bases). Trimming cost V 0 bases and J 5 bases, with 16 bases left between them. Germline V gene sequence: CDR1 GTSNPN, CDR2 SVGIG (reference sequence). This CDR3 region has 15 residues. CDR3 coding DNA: TGTGCCTGGAGTGTAGGGCGACTAGGGGCTGAGACCCAGTACTTC. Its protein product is CAWSVGRLGAETQYF.

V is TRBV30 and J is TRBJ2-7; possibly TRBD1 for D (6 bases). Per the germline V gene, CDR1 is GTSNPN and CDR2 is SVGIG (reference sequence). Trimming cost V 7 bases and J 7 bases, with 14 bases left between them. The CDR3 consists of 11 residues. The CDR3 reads CASTGTREQYF. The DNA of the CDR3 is TGTGCCTCCACAGGGACGCGGGAGCAGTACTTC.

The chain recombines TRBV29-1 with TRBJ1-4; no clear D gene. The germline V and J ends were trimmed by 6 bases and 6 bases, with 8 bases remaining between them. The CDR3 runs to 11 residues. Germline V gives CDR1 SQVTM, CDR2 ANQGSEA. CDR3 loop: CSVYLYEKLFF. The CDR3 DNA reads TGCAGCGTGTACCTGTATGAAAAACTGTTTTTT.

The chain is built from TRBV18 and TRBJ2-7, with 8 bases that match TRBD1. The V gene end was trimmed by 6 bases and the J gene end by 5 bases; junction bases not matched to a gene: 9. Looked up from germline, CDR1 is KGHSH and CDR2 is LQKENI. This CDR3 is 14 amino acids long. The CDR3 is CASSRVETGDEQYF. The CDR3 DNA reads TGTGCCAGCTCCAGGGTTGAGACAGGGGACGAGCAGTACTTC.

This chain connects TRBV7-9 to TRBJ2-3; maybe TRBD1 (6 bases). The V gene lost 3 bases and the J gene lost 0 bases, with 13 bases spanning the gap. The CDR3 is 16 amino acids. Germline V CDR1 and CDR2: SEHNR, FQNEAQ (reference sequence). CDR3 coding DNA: TGTGCCAGCAGCTTCCAGCTGACAGGTAGCACAGATACGCAGTATTTT. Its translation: CASSFQLTGSTDTQYF. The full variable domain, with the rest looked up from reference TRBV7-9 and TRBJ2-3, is DTGVSQNPRHKITKRGQNVTFRCDPISEHNRLYWYRQTLGQGPEFLTYFQNEAQLEKSRLLSDRFSAERPKGSFSTLEIQRTEQGDSAMYLCASSFQLTGSTDTQYFGPGTRLTVL.

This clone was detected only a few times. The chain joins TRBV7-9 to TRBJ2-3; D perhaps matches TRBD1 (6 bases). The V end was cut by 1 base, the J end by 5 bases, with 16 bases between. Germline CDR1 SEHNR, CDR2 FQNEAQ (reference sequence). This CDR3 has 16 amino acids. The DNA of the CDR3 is TGTGCCAGCAGCTTAGATTGGGGACACCAGCGAGATACGCAGTATTTT. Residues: CASSLDWGHQRDTQYF.

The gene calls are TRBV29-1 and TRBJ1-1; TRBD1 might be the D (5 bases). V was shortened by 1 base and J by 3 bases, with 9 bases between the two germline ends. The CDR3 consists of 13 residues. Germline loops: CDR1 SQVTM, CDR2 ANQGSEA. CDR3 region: CSVEGTRYTEAFF. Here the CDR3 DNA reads TGCAGCGTTGAAGGGACACGTTACACTGAAGCTTTCTTT.

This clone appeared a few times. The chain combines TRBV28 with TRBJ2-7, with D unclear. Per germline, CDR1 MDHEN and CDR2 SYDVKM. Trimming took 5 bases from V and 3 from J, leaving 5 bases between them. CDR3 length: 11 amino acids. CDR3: CASSHGYEQYF. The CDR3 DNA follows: TGTGCCAGCAGTCACGGCTACGAGCAGTACTTC.

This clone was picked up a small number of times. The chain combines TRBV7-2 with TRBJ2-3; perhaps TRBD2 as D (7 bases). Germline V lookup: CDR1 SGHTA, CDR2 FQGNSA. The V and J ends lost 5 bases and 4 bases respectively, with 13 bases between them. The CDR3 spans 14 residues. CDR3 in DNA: TGTGCCAGCAGCCGGGGGGCCAGCCCAGATACGCAGTATTTT. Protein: CASSRGASPDTQYF.

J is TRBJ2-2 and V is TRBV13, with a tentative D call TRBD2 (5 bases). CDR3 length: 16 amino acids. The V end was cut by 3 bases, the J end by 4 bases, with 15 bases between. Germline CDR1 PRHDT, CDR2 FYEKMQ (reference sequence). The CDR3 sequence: CASSFREISTTGELFF. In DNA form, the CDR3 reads TGTGCCAGCAGCTTCCGGGAAATCTCAACCACCGGGGAGCTGTTTTTT. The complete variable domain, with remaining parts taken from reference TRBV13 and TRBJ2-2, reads AAGVIQSPRHLIKEKRETATLKCYPIPRHDTVYWYQQGPGQDPQFLISFYEKMQSDKGSIPDRFSAQQFSDYHSELNMSSLELGDSALYFCASSFREISTTGELFFGEGSRLTVL.

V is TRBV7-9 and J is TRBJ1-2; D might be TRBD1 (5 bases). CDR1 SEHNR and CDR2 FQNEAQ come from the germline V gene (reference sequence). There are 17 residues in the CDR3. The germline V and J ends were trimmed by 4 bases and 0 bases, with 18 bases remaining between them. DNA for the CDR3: TGTGCCAGCAGCTCCAGACACCGCGGGGCTTCTAACTATGGCTACACCTTC. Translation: CASSSRHRGASNYGYTF.

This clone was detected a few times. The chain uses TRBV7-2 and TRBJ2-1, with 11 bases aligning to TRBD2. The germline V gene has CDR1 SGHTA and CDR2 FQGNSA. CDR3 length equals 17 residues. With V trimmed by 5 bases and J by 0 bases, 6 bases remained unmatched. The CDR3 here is CASSPTSGGISYNEQFF. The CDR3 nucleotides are TGTGCCAGCAGCCCAACTAGCGGGGGTATCTCCTACAATGAGCAGTTCTTC.

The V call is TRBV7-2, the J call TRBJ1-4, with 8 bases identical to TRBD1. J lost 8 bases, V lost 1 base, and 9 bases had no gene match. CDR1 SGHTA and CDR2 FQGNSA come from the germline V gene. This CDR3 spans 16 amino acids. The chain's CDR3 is CASSLVVGSGGEKLFF. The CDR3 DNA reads TGTGCCAGCAGCTTAGTGGTCGGGTCAGGGGGCGAAAAACTGTTTTTT.

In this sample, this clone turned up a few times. Here the CDR3 reads CASSPGQGYTGELFF. The CDR3 DNA is TGTGCCAGCAGCCCGGGACAGGGTTACACCGGGGAGCTGTTTTTT. The chain uses TRBV6-6 and TRBJ2-2, with 9 positions matching TRBD1. Germline V gives CDR1 MNHNY, CDR2 SVGAGI (reference sequence). V shed 6 bases, J shed 3 bases, and the junction held 5 bases outside the gene matches. CDR3 length equals 15 residues.

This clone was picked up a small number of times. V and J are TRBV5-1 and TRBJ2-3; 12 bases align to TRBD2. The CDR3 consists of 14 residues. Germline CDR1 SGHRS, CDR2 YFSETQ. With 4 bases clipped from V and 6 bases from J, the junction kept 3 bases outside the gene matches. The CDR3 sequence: CASSLGTSGDTQYF. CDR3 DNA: TGCGCCAGCAGCCTCGGGACTAGCGGGGATACGCAGTATTTT.

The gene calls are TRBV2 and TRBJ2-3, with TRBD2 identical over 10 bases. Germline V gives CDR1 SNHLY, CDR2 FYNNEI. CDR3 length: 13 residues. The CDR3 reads CVKRGGSTDTQYF. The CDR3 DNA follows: TGTGTCAAGCGGGGGGGAAGCACAGATACGCAGTATTTT.

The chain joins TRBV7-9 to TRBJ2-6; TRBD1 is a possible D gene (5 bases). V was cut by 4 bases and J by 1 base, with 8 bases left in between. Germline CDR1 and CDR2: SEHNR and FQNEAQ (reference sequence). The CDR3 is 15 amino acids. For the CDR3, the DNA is TGTGCCAGCAGCTCGGACATTTCTGGGGCCAACGTCCTGACTTTC. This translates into CASSSDISGANVLTF.

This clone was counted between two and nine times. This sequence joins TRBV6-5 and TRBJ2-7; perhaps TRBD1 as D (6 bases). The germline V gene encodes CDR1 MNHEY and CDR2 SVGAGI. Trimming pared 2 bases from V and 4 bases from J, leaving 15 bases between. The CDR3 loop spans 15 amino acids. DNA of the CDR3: TGTGCCAGCAGTTACCGGGACATCGCCCCGTACGAGCAGTACTTC. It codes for CASSYRDIAPYEQYF.